These 19 T cell receptor beta chains originate from one sample sequenced in a study of early stage breast cancer tumors. Using immunoSEQ multiplex PCR, the repertoire was profiled, and TCRdb retains in-frame clones only, with some absent. Among about 48,000 clones listed, approximately 83% were seen once. Sequenced: blood. These receptor sequences come from a person aged 45 to 59 with breast cancer.

This chain links TRBV6-5 with TRBJ2-7, with 9 bases matching TRBD1. Trimming removed 6 bases from V and 4 bases from J; junction bases left unmatched: 1. Germline assignment: CDR1 MNHEY and CDR2 SVGAGI. This CDR3 spans 12 amino acids. CDR3 protein: CASSDRGYEQYF. The CDR3 bases are TGTGCCAGCAGCGACAGGGGGTACGAGCAGTACTTC.

The chain joins TRBV28 to TRBJ1-1, with D perhaps matching TRBD1 (6 bases). V was pared by 5 bases and J by 0 bases, with 10 bases between. Germline V gene lookup returns CDR1 MDHEN and CDR2 SYDVKM. This CDR3 is built from 14 residues. DNA of the CDR3: TGTGCCAGCAGTCCAGGGGACATGAACACTGAAGCTTTCTTT. Translating it yields CASSPGDMNTEAFF.

This clone is a singleton in its sample. As the CDR3 is not closed by the conserved phenylalanine or tryptophan, this likely results from a read error. The chain couples TRBV7-9 to TRBJ1-2, with 8 bases aligning to TRBD1. The CDR3 is 14 residues long. The junction had 5 bases not matched to a gene; V was cut back by 0 bases and J by 8 bases. In germline, CDR1 is SEHNR, CDR2 FQNEAQ (reference sequence). The CDR3 DNA follows: TGTGCCAGCAGCTTAGCGGGACAGGAGGTCGGCTACACCTCC. Amino acids: CASSLAGQEVGYTS.

The chain joins TRBV10-3 to TRBJ2-7, with D tentatively TRBD2 (5 bases). The CDR3 consists of 14 residues. V was trimmed by 10 bases and J by 7 bases, leaving 23 bases between them. Germline V gene data show CDR1 as ENHRY and CDR2 as SYGVKD. CDR3 DNA sequence: TGTGCCACCGCGGACGGACTGGGTGTGTGGGAGCAGTACTTC. Residues: CATADGLGVWEQYF.

The chain links TRBV6-5 to TRBJ1-5; no firm D call. Trimming stripped 2 bases from V and 2 bases from J, with 7 bases between. This CDR3 is built from 14 residues. Per germline, CDR1 MNHEY and CDR2 SVGAGI. The CDR3 reads CASSYMGGNQPQHF. As DNA, the CDR3 is TGTGCCAGCAGTTACATGGGTGGCAATCAGCCCCAGCATTTT.

This sequence joins TRBV28 and TRBJ1-1; a possible D gene is TRBD1 (6 bases). The CDR3 runs 16 residues. CDR1 MDHEN and CDR2 SYDVKM come from the germline V gene. The V and J ends lost 5 bases and 0 bases respectively, with 16 bases between them. In nucleotides, the CDR3 is TGTGCCAGCAGTCTACAGGGTCACCGTTTGAACACTGAAGCTTTCTTT. The encoded protein is CASSLQGHRLNTEAFF.

This chain connects TRBV5-1 to TRBJ1-4; possible D gene TRBD1, 5 bases. V lost 1 base, J lost 8 bases, and 12 bases lay in between. Per germline, CDR1 SGHRS and CDR2 YFSETQ. The CDR3 is made up of 14 amino acids. Here the CDR3 DNA reads TGCGCCAGCAGCTTGCTCGGGGCTGGAGAAAAACTGTTTTTT. This codes for CASSLLGAGEKLFF.

This clone has more than one count but fewer than ten. The chain recombines TRBV28 with TRBJ1-2, with D possibly matching TRBD1 (6 bases). Germline CDR1 is MDHEN and CDR2 is SYDVKM. The CDR3 loop spans 12 amino acids. V was clipped by 6 bases and J by 5 bases, with 10 bases between them. The CDR3 nucleotides are TGTGCCAGCAGGGACAGTCTATATGGCTACACCTTC. Its protein is CASRDSLYGYTF.

The V gene is TRBV7-8, the J gene TRBJ2-3, with 11 bases fitting TRBD2. This CDR3 comprises 18 residues. With 4 bases clipped from V and 0 bases from J, the junction kept 9 bases outside the gene matches. In germline, CDR1 is SGHVS, CDR2 FQNEAQ. This CDR3 reads CASSSSRVAGGSTDTQYF. In DNA form, the CDR3 reads TGTGCCAGCAGCTCCTCTCGGGTAGCGGGGGGGAGCACAGATACGCAGTATTTT. Full variable domain (rest looked up from reference TRBV7-8 and TRBJ2-3): GAGVSQSPRYKVAKRGQDVALRCDPISGHVSLFWYQQALGQGPEFLTYFQNEAQLDKSGLPSDRFFAERPEGSVSTLKIQRTQQEDSAVYLCASSSSRVAGGSTDTQYFGPGTRLTVL.

The J gene is TRBJ1-1, the V gene TRBV9, with D unresolved. Germline V lookup: CDR1 SGDLS, CDR2 YYNGEE. CDR3 length: 15 amino acids. Trimming pared 0 bases from V and 0 bases from J, leaving 9 bases between. CDR3 residues: CASSVGVGLNTEAFF. The CDR3 coding sequence is TGTGCCAGCAGCGTAGGCGTAGGGTTGAACACTGAAGCTTTCTTT.

V usage is TRBV5-1 and J usage is TRBJ2-1; D may be TRBD2 (5 bases). Germline values: CDR1 SGHRS, CDR2 YFSETQ. V lost 2 bases and J lost 2, with 8 bases in between. This CDR3 has 14 residues. This CDR3 reads CASSLAEAYNEQFF. For the CDR3, the DNA is TGCGCCAGCAGCTTAGCGGAGGCCTACAATGAGCAGTTCTTC.

The V gene is TRBV29-1, the J gene TRBJ1-3; a possible D gene is TRBD1 (5 bases). The V gene's germline CDR1 is SQVTM and CDR2 ANQGSEA. The germline V and J ends were trimmed by 6 bases and 5 bases, with 29 bases remaining between them. The CDR3 sequence is 18 residues long. The CDR3, as DNA: TGCAGCGTGGTCATTAGGGGTGACCTTTCCCCGACGAGAAACACCATATATTTT. Translated: CSVVIRGDLSPTRNTIYF.

This chain links TRBV30 with TRBJ2-3; D is uncertain. Germline V gene lookup returns CDR1 GTSNPN and CDR2 SVGIG (reference sequence). V lost 4 bases and J 3 bases, leaving 14 bases between the germline ends. The CDR3 spans 14 residues. Here the CDR3 DNA reads TGTGCCTGGAACCGGGCGAAGGTGACAGATACGCAGTATTTT. This sequence encodes CAWNRAKVTDTQYF.

The CDR3 spells CASSPGTSGQETQYF. The CDR3 region has the DNA TGTGCCAGCAGCCCCGGGACTAGCGGCCAAGAGACCCAGTACTTC. V gene TRBV6-5 combines with J gene TRBJ2-5; 11 nucleotides match TRBD2. This CDR3 has 15 residues. J was trimmed by 1 base and V by 6 bases; bases with no gene match: 4. Germline V CDR1 and CDR2: MNHEY, SVGAGI.

V and J are TRBV11-2 and TRBJ1-1; D not certain. The germline V gene encodes CDR1 SGHAT and CDR2 FQNNGV. The V end lost 2 bases, the J end lost 6 bases, and 7 bases lay between the germline ends. This CDR3 has 12 amino acids. The DNA of the CDR3 is TGTGCCAGCAGCTTACTAGAGGCTGAAGCTTTCTTT. Amino acids: CASSLLEAEAFF. The full variable domain, with the rest looked up from reference TRBV11-2 and TRBJ1-1, is EAGVAQSPRYKIIEKRQSVAFWCNPISGHATLYWYQQILGQGPKLLIQFQNNGVVDDSQLPKDRFSAERLKGVDSTLKIQPAKLEDSAVYLCASSLLEAEAFFGQGTRLTVV.

The chain employs TRBV7-2 and TRBJ1-5, with D perhaps matching TRBD1 (5 bases). Looked up from germline, CDR1 is SGHTA and CDR2 is FQGNSA. The V gene lost 5 bases and the J gene lost 4 bases, with 12 bases spanning the gap. CDR3 length equals 14 residues. CDR3 in DNA: TGTGCCAGCAGCCTGCAGGGACCTAATCAGCCCCAGCATTTT. It codes for CASSLQGPNQPQHF. The variable domain in full, completed from reference TRBV7-2 and TRBJ1-5, reads GAGVSQSPSNKVTEKGKDVELRCDPISGHTALYWYRQSLGQGLEFLIYFQGNSAPDKSGLPSDRFSAERTGGSVSTLTIQRTQQEDSAVYLCASSLQGPNQPQHFGDGTRLSIL.

CDR3 region: CASSPRADNYGYTF. CDR3 sequence (DNA): TGTGCCAGCAGCCCTAGGGCCGATAACTATGGCTACACCTTC. This chain links TRBV7-2 with TRBJ1-2; D is uncertain. The CDR3 spans 14 residues. Trimming left V 5 bases short and J 1 base short, with 11 bases between. Germline assignment: CDR1 SGHTA and CDR2 FQGNSA.

This clone is a singleton in its sample. One junction end does not reproduce the germline sequence, and a read error may be involved. The chain has TRBV7-2 and TRBJ2-7; 10 positions agree with TRBD2. CDR1 is SGHTA, CDR2 FQGNSA, per germline. The CDR3 consists of 15 residues. The CDR3 bases are TGTGCCAGCAATCCTCTAGCGGGAGCCTCCCACGAGCAGTACTTC. Translated: CASNPLAGASHEQYF.

The V gene is TRBV15, the J gene TRBJ2-5, with 8 bases lining up with TRBD2. V shed 0 bases, J shed 1 base, and the junction held 10 bases outside the gene matches. The length of the CDR3 is 18 residues. Per germline, CDR1 LNHNV and CDR2 YYDKDF (reference sequence). The DNA of the CDR3 is TGTGCCACCAGCAGAGATGGTGCGGGGGGTGCTGTCCAAGAGACCCAGTACTTC. Its translation: CATSRDGAGGAVQETQYF.